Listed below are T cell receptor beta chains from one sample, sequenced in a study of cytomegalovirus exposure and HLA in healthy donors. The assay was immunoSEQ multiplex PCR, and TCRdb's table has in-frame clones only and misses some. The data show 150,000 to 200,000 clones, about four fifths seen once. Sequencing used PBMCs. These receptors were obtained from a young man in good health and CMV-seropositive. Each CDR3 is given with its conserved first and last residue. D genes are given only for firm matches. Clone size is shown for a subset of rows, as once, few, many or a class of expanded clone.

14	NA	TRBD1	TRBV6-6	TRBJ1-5	TGTGCCAGCAGCAGGACAGGGGGCGGGCAGCCCCAGCATTTT	CASSRTGGGQPQHF
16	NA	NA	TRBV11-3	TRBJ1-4	TGTGCCAGCAGCATTCTCGGGGTTGCAACTAATGAAAAACTGTTTTTT	CASSILGVATNEKLFF
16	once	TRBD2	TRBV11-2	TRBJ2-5	TGTGCCAGCAGAGACAGCACTAGCGGGGGGGGAGAGACCCAGTACTTC	CASRDSTSGGGETQYF
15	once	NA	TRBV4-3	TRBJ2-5	TGCGCCAGCAGCGAAGATGAGGGGGGGGGAGAGACCCAGTACTTC	CASSEDEGGGETQYF
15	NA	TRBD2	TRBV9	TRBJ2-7	TGTGCCAGCAGCGTAGGGGGGAGGGCCGCCGGCGAGCAGTACTTC	CASSVGGRAAGEQYF
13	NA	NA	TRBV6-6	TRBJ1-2	TGTGCCAGCAGACCGACAGCCTCGAATGGCTACACCTTC	CASRPTASNGYTF
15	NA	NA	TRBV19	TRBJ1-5	TGTGCCAGTAGTATGGAGGGTTATAGCAATCAGCCCCAGCATTTT	CASSMEGYSNQPQHF
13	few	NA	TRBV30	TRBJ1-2	TGTGCCTGGAGGATCAGGCAACACTATGGCTACACCTTC	CAWRIRQHYGYTF
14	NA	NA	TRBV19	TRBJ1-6	TGTGCCAGTAGTATATCTCAGGGAGGCTCACCCCTCCACTTT	CASSISQGGSPLHF
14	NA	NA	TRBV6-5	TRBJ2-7	TGTGCCAGCAGTTATATACAGGGCTCCTACGAGCAGTACTTC	CASSYIQGSYEQYF
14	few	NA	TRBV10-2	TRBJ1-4	TGCGCCAGCAGGGACTCAGGAACTAATGAAAAACTGTTTTTT	CASRDSGTNEKLFF
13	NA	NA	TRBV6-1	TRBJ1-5	TGTGCCAGCAGTGATATTAGCGCACAGCCCCAGCATTTT	CASSDISAQPQHF
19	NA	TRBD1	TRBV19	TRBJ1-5	TGTGCCAGTAAAAAAGGGCAACAGGGGGCCCGACTAAACAATCAGCCCCAGCATTTT	CASKKGQQGARLNNQPQHF
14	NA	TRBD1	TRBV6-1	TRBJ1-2	TGTGCCAGCAGCGGGACAGCCAGTAACTATGGCTACACCTTC	CASSGTASNYGYTF
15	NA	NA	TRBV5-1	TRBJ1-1	TGCGCCAGCAGCCAAGTCGCGGGGTGGAACACTGAAGCTTTCTTT	CASSQVAGWNTEAFF
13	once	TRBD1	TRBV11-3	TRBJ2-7	TGTGCCAGCAGCTTCGGACAGGGGGGACCGCAGTACTTC	CASSFGQGGPQYF
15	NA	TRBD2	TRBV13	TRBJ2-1	TGTGCCAGCAGCCTCCGACTAGCAGGAGGCAATGAGCAGTTCTTC	CASSLRLAGGNEQFF
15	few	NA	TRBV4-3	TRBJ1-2	TGCGCCAGCAGCCAAGAGGCTAACCATCCGGGAGGCTACACCTTC	CASSQEANHPGGYTF
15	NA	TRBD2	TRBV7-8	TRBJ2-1	TGTGCCAGCAGCAGTCCTAGCGGGAGGGTGACTGAGCAGTTCTTC	CASSSPSGRVTEQFF
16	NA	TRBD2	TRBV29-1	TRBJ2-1	TGCAGCGTTGAAGATCGGGGGGGGAGGGCCATGAATGAGCAGTTCTTC	CSVEDRGGRAMNEQFF
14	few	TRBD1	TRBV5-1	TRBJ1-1	TGCGCCAGCAGTTCTCGGCTGGGGACAGGTGAAGCTTTCTTT	CASSSRLGTGEAFF
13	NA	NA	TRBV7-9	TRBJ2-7	TGTGCCAGCAGCCCCCCATCCGCCGAGGAGCAGTACTTC	CASSPPSAEEQYF
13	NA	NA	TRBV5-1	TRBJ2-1	TGCGCCAGCAGCTTGCAGGACTTAAATGAGCAGTTCTTC	CASSLQDLNEQFF